This T cell receptor (beta chain) was observed in a study of blood T cell repertoires in COVID-19. Study-level information: Spain, Italy and the United States supplied samples that represented acute and convalescent COVID-19.

The sample holds a few counts of this clone. In the study's own analysis: Reference gene primer amplification gave estimated nucleated cell counts. TCRdb's table, derived via immunoSEQ multiplex PCR, lists solely in-frame clones and lacks some. V and J calls and clone size are copied from that table; D and trimming were computed from the DNA. This repertoire shows about 200,000 clones, about 85% found once; its top ten account for roughly 4.5%. The TCR was taken from a woman of 80 years or more with acute or convalescent COVID-19. Sequencing was carried out using peripheral blood.

The CDR3 sequence: CASSMGQGAYEQYF. The CDR3 DNA sequence: TGTGCCAGTAGTATGGGACAGGGGGCCTACGAGCAGTACTTC. The chain joins TRBV19 to TRBJ2-7, with 11 bases matching TRBD1. CDR1 and CDR2 (germline): LNHDA, SQIVND (reference sequence). Unmatched junction bases numbered 0, after V lost 3 bases and J lost 2 bases. This CDR3 has 14 amino acids.